The rows below give T cell receptor beta chains drawn from one sample of a study of blood T cell repertoires in COVID-19. The method was immunoSEQ multiplex PCR; TCRdb's version includes in-frame clones alone and lacks a portion of them. Found here are more than 250,000 clones, approximately 86% of them singletons; the top ten hold approximately 2.6%. Sequenced: PBMCs or T cells enriched from blood (not recorded which). The receptors were gathered from a woman aged 18-29 years who had recovered from COVID-19. CDR3s include the opening cysteine and the closing phenylalanine or tryptophan. A D gene is named only where the DNA matches it firmly. For some rows the clone size is stated as once, few or many, or as a class when expanded; others skip it.

clone_size j_call v_call d_call cdr3_nt cdr3_aa
. TRBJ2-7 TRBV11-2 . TGTGCCAGCAGCTTAGCGGGCGGGTACGAGGAGCAGTACTTC CASSLAGGYEEQYF
. TRBJ2-1 TRBV7-3 . TGTGCCAGCAGCTTAATGGCTAGGGGCTACAATGAGCAGTTCTTC CASSLMARGYNEQFF
. TRBJ2-7 TRBV4-2 . TGTGCCAGCAGCCAAGAGAGGAGCCAGACCTACGAGCAGTACTTC CASSQERSQTYEQYF
. TRBJ2-3 TRBV5-6 TRBD2 TGTGCCAGCAGCTCTGGGACTAGCGGGGGCCACACAGATACGCAGTATTTT CASSSGTSGGHTDTQYF
once TRBJ1-2 TRBV5-1 TRBD1 TGCGCCAGCAGCAAAGGGACAGCAACCGGTCTTGGCTACACCTTC CASSKGTATGLGYTF
. TRBJ2-5 TRBV19 TRBD1 TGTGCCAGTAGGATCCGGGACAGCCAAGAGACCCAGTACTTC CASRIRDSQETQYF
. TRBJ1-5 TRBV19 . TGTGCCAGTAGTATGCAGGCTCTACCAACCCTTCAGCCCCAGCATTTT CASSMQALPTLQPQHF
. TRBJ1-2 TRBV5-1 TRBD1 TGCGCCAGCAGCTTGGAGGGACAGAAATATGGCTACACCTTC CASSLEGQKYGYTF
. TRBJ2-3 TRBV4-2 TRBD2 TGTGCCAGCAGCCAAGCCATCCTAGCGGGAGGGGACACAGATACGCAGTATTTT CASSQAILAGGDTDTQYF
. TRBJ2-7 TRBV14 . TGTGCCAGCAGCCAAGGATGGAGTAGATACTACGAGCAGTACTTC CASSQGWSRYYEQYF
. TRBJ1-6 TRBV28 TRBD1 TGTGCCAGCAGCTCCGGACAGGGGGATAATTCACCCCTCCACTTT CASSSGQGDNSPLHF
. TRBJ1-1 TRBV7-2 TRBD1 TGTGCCAGCAGCCCCCCGGGGACAGGGTTTGGTTATTCTGAAGCTTTCTTT CASSPPGTGFGYSEAFF
. TRBJ2-7 TRBV19 TRBD1 TGTGCCAGTAGTATCTTCTCGACAGGGGGCTCCTACGAGCAGTACTTC CASSIFSTGGSYEQYF
. TRBJ2-3 TRBV30 . TGTGCCTGGAGTCTTCGTACAGATACGCAGTATTTT CAWSLRTDTQYF
once TRBJ2-1 TRBV18 TRBD2 TGTGCCAGCTCACAAGCGGGACTCTGGCCCTACAATGAGCAGTTCTTC CASSQAGLWPYNEQFF
. TRBJ1-1 TRBV10-3 . TGTGCCATCAGTGAGTCGGGGGGGCAGGGCCGGAACACTGAAGCTTTCTTT CAISESGGQGRNTEAFF